Presented here are 10 T cell receptor beta chains from one specimen sequenced in a study of cytomegalovirus exposure and HLA in healthy donors. Repertoires were generated with immunoSEQ multiplex PCR, while TCRdb's copy carries only in-frame clones and drops some. The sample lists about 360,000 clones, 80% to 90% occurring once. The sequencing input was PBMCs. These receptors originate from a woman under 30 in good health and CMV-seronegative.

The chain is built from TRBV29-1 and TRBJ2-5; TRBD1 matches at 11 bases. The V gene end was trimmed by 4 bases and the J gene end by 4 bases; junction bases not matched to a gene: 5. The CDR3 is 14 amino acids. Germline CDR1 is SQVTM and CDR2 is ANQGSEA. The CDR3 is CSVAGQGAVETQYF. The CDR3 DNA sequence: TGCAGCGTTGCAGGACAGGGGGCCGTAGAGACCCAGTACTTC.

There are a few counts of this clone. The chain employs TRBV27 and TRBJ1-5; TRBD1 matches 7 bases. The germline gives CDR1 MNHEY, CDR2 SMNVEV (reference sequence). After removal of 5 bases from V and 6 bases from J, the junction contained 4 bases not matched to a gene. CDR3 size: 13 residues. The CDR3: CASSSYRGQPQHF. For the CDR3, the DNA is TGTGCCAGCAGTAGTTACAGGGGTCAGCCCCAGCATTTT.

The chain carries TRBV10-3 and TRBJ2-7; a possible D gene is TRBD1 (6 bases). The CDR3 has 11 amino acids. In germline, CDR1 is ENHRY, CDR2 SYGVKD. V lost 9 bases and J 4 bases, leaving 10 bases between the germline ends. CDR3 in amino acids: CAISQGYEQYF. The CDR3 nucleotides read TGTGCCATTTCCCAGGGGTACGAGCAGTACTTC.

The chain uses TRBV28 and TRBJ1-1, with 11 bases fitting TRBD1. The CDR3 sequence is 14 residues long. V trimming: 6 bases; J trimming: 4 bases; junction bases outside the gene matches: 4. Looked up from germline, CDR1 is MDHEN and CDR2 is SYDVKM. The CDR3 DNA reads TGTGCCAGCAGATCGGGACAGGGGGGCACTGAAGCTTTCTTT. Amino acid sequence: CASRSGQGGTEAFF.

This clone was observed a single time. The chain has TRBV6-6 and TRBJ1-5, with unresolved D. Germline loops: CDR1 MNHNY, CDR2 SVGAGI (reference sequence). The V and J ends lost 7 bases and 3 bases respectively, with 10 bases between them. CDR3 length equals 13 residues. In DNA form, the CDR3 reads TGTGCCAGCACAACGGGGTTCAATCAGCCCCAGCATTTT. Translated, it gives CASTTGFNQPQHF.

CDR3: CASSHGGVRETQYF. The CDR3 coding sequence is TGTGCCAGCTCCCACGGAGGGGTCAGAGAGACCCAGTACTTC. The gene calls are TRBV18 and TRBJ2-5; D possibly corresponds to TRBD2 (6 bases). CDR1 KGHSH and CDR2 LQKENI come from the germline V gene. The CDR3 contains 14 residues. Trimming stripped 6 bases from V and 4 bases from J, with 15 bases between. Looking up the rest from reference TRBV18 and TRBJ2-5 gives the full variable domain: NAGVMQNPRHLVRRRGQEARLRCSPMKGHSHVYWYRQLPEEGLKFMVYLQKENIIDESGMPKERFSAEFPKEGPSILRIQQVVRGDSAAYFCASSHGGVRETQYFGPGTRLLVL.

V is TRBV6-1 and J is TRBJ1-3; 8 nucleotides match TRBD1. V shed 7 bases, J shed 2 bases, and the junction held 4 bases outside the gene matches. The CDR3 sequence is 14 residues long. CDR1 and CDR2 (germline): MNHNS, SASEGT. The CDR3: CASTGQGPGNTIYF. CDR3 DNA sequence: TGTGCCAGCACTGGACAGGGTCCTGGAAACACCATATATTTT.

CDR3 loop: CASRPGDNEQFF. The CDR3 DNA sequence: TGCGCCAGCAGACCGGGGGACAATGAGCAGTTCTTC. The V and J genes are TRBV5-1 and TRBJ2-1; possible D gene TRBD2, 6 bases. The CDR3 has 12 residues. Germline V lookup: CDR1 SGHRS, CDR2 YFSETQ. Trimming took 5 bases from V and 5 from J, leaving 8 bases between them.

The chain is built from TRBV11-2 and TRBJ2-2; weak D call: TRBD2 (6 bases). The CDR3 runs to 14 residues. The germline V gene has CDR1 SGHAT and CDR2 FQNNGV. Trimming took 5 bases from V and 2 from J, leaving 9 bases between them. The DNA for the CDR3 is TGTGCCAGCAGCGAGGGACTTAACACCGGGGAGCTGTTTTTT. Translating it yields CASSEGLNTGELFF.

This chain connects TRBV5-5 to TRBJ2-7; 7 bases line up with TRBD1. The CDR3 is 16 amino acids. J lost 4 bases, V lost 6 bases, and 16 bases had no gene match. CDR1 is SGHKS, CDR2 YYEKEE, per germline (reference sequence). CDR3 DNA: TGTGCCAGCATCCTCAAGACCCGGGACAGAAATTACGAGCAGTACTTC. This sequence encodes CASILKTRDRNYEQYF.